These T cell receptor beta chains were read from a single sample in a study of T-cell reconstitution after alpha-beta-depleted transplantation in children. TCRdb recomputed calls from the PCR reads with MiXCR, one row per CDR3 protein. This sample carries around 490,000 distinct CDR3 sequences, roughly 11% of them seen once, and the ten largest clones take roughly 15%. The sample was PBMCs, mostly from graft donor cells, taken 180 days after TCRalphabeta/CD19-depleted stem cell transplant. The receptors stem from a female patient aged 2 to 10 who had a stem cell transplant for aplastic anemia, so the T cells may come from the graft donor. CDR3s include the opening cysteine and the closing phenylalanine or tryptophan. A D gene is named only where the DNA matches it firmly. Clone size is given for some rows only: seen once, a few or many times, or a class if the clone is expanded.

D,J,size,V,CDR3,DNA
TRBD2,TRBJ2-1,few,TRBV20-1,CSARDIFGGSIWDEQFF,TGCAGTGCTAGAGATATTTTCGGCGGGAGTATCTGGGATGAGCAGTTCTTC
TRBD1,TRBJ1-1,.,TRBV5-1,CASGTGNTEAFF,TGCGCCAGCGGGACAGGGAACACTGAAGCTTTCTTT
.,TRBJ1-2,few,TRBV29-1,CSVEYPGGYTF,TGCAGCGTTGAATATCCAGGGGGCTACACCTTC
.,TRBJ2-7,few,TRBV18,CASSPRTPYEQYF,TGTGCCAGCTCACCAAGGACACCCTACGAGCAGTACTTC
.,TRBJ1-1,few,TRBV14,CASSQVRPLNTEAFF,TGTGCCAGCAGCCAAGTTCGGCCCTTGAACACTGAAGCTTTCTTT
TRBD2,TRBJ2-3,.,TRBV2,CASSEWGRVSTDTQYF,TGTGCCAGCAGTGAATGGGGGAGGGTTAGCACAGATACGCAGTATTTT
.,TRBJ1-1,few,TRBV5-1,CASRSDSEAFF,TGCGCCAGCAGATCCGACAGTGAAGCTTTCTTT
TRBD2,TRBJ2-1,few,TRBV20-1,CSAHSPGLGIHEQFF,TGCAGTGCGCACTCACCGGGACTAGGAATTCATGAGCAGTTCTTC
TRBD1,TRBJ1-6,.,TRBV5-1,CASSLNGQGANSPLHF,TGCGCCAGCAGCTTAAATGGACAGGGGGCTAATTCACCCCTCCACTTT
TRBD1,TRBJ2-2,.,TRBV7-6,CASSYNAQGARSAGELFF,TGTGCCAGCAGCTATAACGCCCAGGGGGCGAGATCGGCCGGGGAGCTGTTTTTT
.,TRBJ2-2,.,TRBV28,CASSSAGATGELFF,TGTGCCAGCAGTTCGGCCGGGGCCACCGGGGAGCTGTTTTTT
.,TRBJ1-1,.,TRBV6-2/TRBV6-3,CASSFLRSNTEAFF,TGTGCCAGCAGCTTCCTCCGGTCGAACACTGAAGCTTTCTTT
.,TRBJ1-2,many,TRBV12-3/TRBV12-4,CASSFVGVGYGYTF,TGTGCCAGCAGTTTCGTCGGGGTAGGCTATGGCTACACCTTC
.,TRBJ2-2,few,TRBV11-2,CASSLLSGGALYTGELFF,TGTGCCAGCAGCCTCCTTTCAGGGGGGGCTCTTTACACCGGGGAGCTGTTTTTT
.,TRBJ1-1,.,TRBV5-1,CASSSGARKANTEAFF,TGCGCCAGCAGCTCGGGAGCCAGGAAGGCGAACACTGAAGCTTTCTTT
.,TRBJ2-3,few,TRBV7-9,CASSFSPGTQYF,TGTGCCAGCAGCTTTTCGCCAGGAACGCAGTATTTT
TRBD1,TRBJ2-1,many,TRBV7-2,CASSQHRDRYNEQFF,TGTGCCAGCAGCCAACACCGGGACAGGTACAATGAGCAGTTCTTC
TRBD1,TRBJ1-1,few,TRBV19,CASSKQGARTEAFF,TGTGCCAGTAGTAAACAGGGGGCTCGTACTGAAGCTTTCTTT
.,TRBJ2-3,.,TRBV18,CASSRQFSSTDTQYF,TGTGCCAGCTCACGACAGTTTTCTAGCACAGATACGCAGTATTTT
.,TRBJ2-2,many,TRBV27,CASSLGLGELFF,TGTGCCAGCAGCCTTGGACTCGGGGAGCTGTTTTTT
.,TRBJ2-1,few,TRBV11-2,CASSFLQGLSSYNEQFF,TGTGCCAGCAGCTTCCTCCAGGGTCTCAGCTCCTACAATGAGCAGTTCTTC
TRBD2,TRBJ2-1,.,TRBV5-1,CASSLVPEGPAGGTEQFF,TGCGCCAGCAGCTTGGTACCCGAGGGGCCAGCGGGAGGCACTGAGCAGTTCTTC
.,TRBJ2-7,many,TRBV12-3/TRBV12-4,CASSPRTAYEQYF,TGTGCCAGCAGTCCTCGGACAGCTTACGAGCAGTACTTC
.,TRBJ2-1,few,TRBV28,CASSLSPAYNEQFF,TGTGCCAGCAGTTTGTCTCCCGCCTACAATGAGCAGTTCTTC
.,TRBJ2-5,.,TRBV5-1,CASSSLGAGLWETQYF,TGCGCCAGCAGCTCCTTAGGGGCGGGACTCTGGGAGACCCAGTACTTC
.,TRBJ1-5,.,TRBV6-5,CASSYSKDQPQHF,TGTGCCAGCAGTTACTCGAAAGATCAGCCCCAGCATTTT
.,TRBJ2-7,few,TRBV28,CASGLGGGSYEQYF,TGTGCCAGTGGTCTAGGGGGAGGGTCCTACGAGCAGTACTTC
.,TRBJ2-7,few,TRBV24-1,CATSDTGRTYEQYF,TGTGCCACCAGTGACACGGGACGGACCTACGAGCAGTACTTC
.,TRBJ2-1,.,TRBV6-1,CASSDGLLFGYNEQFF,TGTGCCAGCAGTGACGGACTCTTGTTCGGGTACAATGAGCAGTTCTTC
TRBD1,TRBJ1-1,many,TRBV2,CASGRQGARTEAFF,TGTGCCAGCGGACGACAGGGGGCTCGCACTGAAGCTTTCTTT
TRBD1,TRBJ1-2,few,TRBV7-8,CASSLSSQGARGYTF,TGTGCCAGCAGCTTAAGTTCGCAGGGGGCGAGGGGCTACACCTTC
.,TRBJ1-1,.,TRBV29-1,CSVAGPMNTEAFF,TGCAGCGTTGCAGGGCCAATGAACACTGAAGCTTTCTTT
.,TRBJ1-3,once,TRBV7-2,CASSTTTSGNTIYF,TGTGCCAGCAGCACGACCACCTCTGGAAACACCATATATTTT
TRBD2,TRBJ2-1,many,TRBV6-1,CASSRGDYYNEQFF,TGTGCCAGCAGCCGAGGGGACTACTACAATGAGCAGTTCTTC
.,TRBJ2-1,.,TRBV28,CASSFLYLHEQFF,TGTGCCAGCAGTTTTCTTTATCTTCATGAGCAGTTCTTC
TRBD2,TRBJ2-2,few,TRBV28,CASSPRNLAGGPTGELFF,TGTGCCAGCAGTCCTCGAAACCTAGCGGGAGGGCCCACCGGGGAGCTGTTTTTT
.,TRBJ1-2,few,TRBV7-9,CASSLAAANYGYTF,TGTGCCAGCAGCTTAGCGGCAGCTAACTATGGCTACACCTTC
TRBD2,TRBJ2-1,many,TRBV20-1,CSAKLAGSYNEQFF,TGCAGTGCTAAGCTAGCGGGGTCCTACAATGAGCAGTTCTTC
.,TRBJ1-2,few,TRBV6-5,CASSYSILERVLYGYTF,TGTGCCAGCAGTTACTCGATTTTGGAACGAGTACTCTATGGCTACACCTTC
.,TRBJ2-5,.,TRBV20-1,CSAPPLGETQYF,TGCAGTGCCCCACCCCTGGGCGAGACCCAGTACTTC